This TCR beta chain was captured in a study of blood T cell repertoires in COVID-19. Across the whole study: The United States, Italy and Spain supplied acute and convalescent COVID-19 samples. The analysed material was cDNA or gDNA that came from T cells, B-cell-depleted T cells, or PBMCs.

This CDR3 comprises 13 residues. V shed 1 base and J shed 5 bases, with 11 bases lying between them. Per the germline V gene, CDR1 is GTSNPN and CDR2 is SVGIG (reference sequence). Methods used by the authors: Amplification of reference gene primers was used by the study to estimate nucleated cell counts. Sequencing was performed with immunoSEQ multiplex PCR; in TCRdb, only in-frame clones are kept and a portion is missing. Clone size and V and J calls were adopted from that table, with D and trimming inferred from the DNA. The profile covers 150,000 to 200,000 clones, with about 81% appearing a single time and 7.8% taken by the ten largest. The Seattle patients joined while their infection was active and were tracked longitudinally afterward.

The chain links TRBV30 to TRBJ2-5; a possible D gene is TRBD1 (6 bases). The source material was peripheral blood. This receptor was taken from a woman aged 60-70 years with COVID-19, enrolled during active disease. As DNA, the CDR3 is TGTGCCTGGAGTGCAGGGGTCGGGGAGACCCAGTACTTC. Its translation is CAWSAGVGETQYF.